Below, 6 T cell receptor beta chains from the same sample are listed, as sequenced in a study of cytomegalovirus exposure and HLA in healthy donors (dated by TCRdb to the late 2010s). Library preparation employed the immunoSEQ multiplex PCR assay. TCRdb mirrors the immuneACCESS table, restricted to in-frame sequences. Some clones are absent from its copies; in checked studies, under half trace to an unresolved V gene, and the reason for the others is unknown. This sample is represented by about 65,000 clones; approximately 96% of them were singletons. Of the sample, about 4.4% falls within the top ten clones. Sequencing used PBMCs. The receptors come from a man younger than 35 in good health and CMV-seropositive.

V usage is TRBV9 and J usage is TRBJ1-5; the D gene is possibly TRBD1 (6 bases). From germline, CDR1 is SGDLS and CDR2 YYNGEE. V was clipped by 4 bases and J by 0 bases, with 11 bases between them. The CDR3 is 15 residues long. This chain's CDR3 is CASSLTGFSNQPQHF. The DNA of the CDR3 is TGTGCCAGCAGCTTAACAGGGTTTAGCAATCAGCCCCAGCATTTT.

The gene calls are TRBV11-2 and TRBJ2-2, with D perhaps TRBD1 (5 bases). This CDR3 has 16 residues. Germline assignment: CDR1 SGHAT and CDR2 FQNNGV. V dropped 6 bases and J dropped 6 bases, with 20 bases sitting between them. Written as DNA, the CDR3 is TGTGCCAGCAGTCGAACAACAGGAAGGGCATCCGGGGAGCTGTTTTTT. Protein product: CASSRTTGRASGELFF.

The CDR3 DNA follows: TGTGCCAGCAGCTTAGGTAGGGCTAGCGGGGCGGTCTACGAGCAGTACTTC. This codes for CASSLGRASGAVYEQYF. The chain combines TRBV13 with TRBJ2-7, with 9 bases aligning to TRBD2. The CDR3 extends over 17 amino acids. CDR1 and CDR2 from the germline V gene are PRHDT and FYEKMQ (reference sequence). V trimming: 0 bases; J trimming: 3 bases; junction bases outside the gene matches: 9.

This clone was seen once. The J gene is TRBJ1-2, the V gene TRBV27; D remains ambiguous. The CDR3 consists of 13 residues. Germline V CDR1 and CDR2: MNHEY, SMNVEV (reference sequence). The V and J ends lost 6 bases and 4 bases respectively, with 12 bases between them. The CDR3 DNA is TGTGCCAGCAGACCAGTCGCCTCCTATGGCTACACCTTC. Protein: CASRPVASYGYTF.

The V and J genes are TRBV9 and TRBJ1-3; TRBD1 might be the D (5 bases). CDR3 length equals 15 residues. Looked up from germline, CDR1 is SGDLS and CDR2 is YYNGEE. The germline V and J ends were trimmed by 0 bases and 1 base, with 8 bases remaining between them. CDR3 nucleotides: TGTGCCAGCAGCGTAGCGCGGGGGTCTGGAAACACCATATATTTT. As protein: CASSVARGSGNTIYF.

V gene TRBV28 combines with J gene TRBJ2-7, with 7 bases lining up with TRBD2. Per the germline V gene, CDR1 is MDHEN and CDR2 is SYDVKM. V dropped 9 bases and J dropped 4; count of bases not matched to a gene: 0. CDR3 length: 10 amino acids. The CDR3 nucleotides read TGTGCCAGTAGCGGGTACGAGCAGTACTTC. Translating gives CASSGYEQYF. Using reference TRBV28 and TRBJ2-7 for the parts outside the CDR3, the full variable domain is DVKVTQSSRYLVKRTGEKVFLECVQDMDHENMFWYRQDPGLGLRLIYFSYDVKMKEKGDIPEGYSVSREKKERFSLILESASTNQTSMYLCASSGYEQYFGPGTRLTVT.